This T cell receptor beta chain was sequenced during a study of T cells in Graves' hyperthyroidism and ophthalmopathy. Broader study findings: Using 13 V-J features, a model discriminated ophthalmopathy from stable hyperthyroidism.

This clonotype was detected only a few times. The antigen is undetermined. This CDR3 is missing its conserved last phenylalanine or tryptophan, likely due to a read error. RNA transcripts gave rise to amplified TCR beta CDR3 regions. HTBI primers were employed in a first-round RT-PCR of the TCR CDR3. TCRdb ran MiXCR on the multiplex PCR reads and lists one entry per CDR3 protein. The data show a few hundred thousand distinct CDR3 sequences, with approximately 13% seen just once and around 9.2% held by the top ten. CDR1 and CDR2 from the germline V gene are GTSNPN and SVGIG (reference sequence). V was pared by 7 bases and J by 4 bases, with 17 bases between. The CDR3 has 13 amino acids. Graves' hyperthyroidism was deemed stable absent ophthalmopathy progression within 18 months.

The clonotype comes from a woman between 18 and 30 years old with Graves' hyperthyroidism. The chain carries TRBV30 and TRBJ2-7; D is possibly TRBD1 or TRBD2 (5 bases each). The sample taken for sequencing was blood. In DNA, the CDR3 is TGTGCCTCTAAATCCCCGGGACGATACGAGCAGTACCTC. Amino acid sequence: CASKSPGRYEQYL.